The rows below give T cell receptor beta chains drawn from one sample of a study of control samples from healthy donors and cancer patients. Some clones are missing from TCRdb's copy, which holds only in-frame ones; the method was immunoSEQ multiplex PCR. The sample yields tens of thousands of clones, 90% to 95% seen once. Source material: blood. The receptors shown here come from a woman in her fifties or sixties in good health. CDR3s include the opening cysteine and the closing phenylalanine or tryptophan. The D gene is left open where the match is weak. The listing skips clone size in some rows; elsewhere it reads once, few, many or a size class.

. TRBJ2-5 . TRBV7-5 TGTGCCAGAAGCTATTGCCGACAGGGAAGCCTAGCGGGGCAAGAGACCCAGTACTTC CARSYCRQGSLAGQETQYF
TRBD1 TRBJ1-4 . TRBV9 TGTGCCACCAACAGGGGCCAGAAGAATGAAAAACTGTTTTTT CATNRGQKNEKLFF
TRBD1 TRBJ1-1 . TRBV5-1 TGCGCCAGCAGCCCCAGGGGGCGGGCTATCACTGAAGCTTTCTTT CASSPRGRAITEAFF
. TRBJ1-5 once TRBV12-3/TRBV12-4 TGTGCCAGCAGTCAGGGGCTACTCAAGCATTTT CASSQGLLKHF
. TRBJ1-2 . TRBV7-2 TGTGCCAGCAGGTTTTACCGAGACTATGGCTACACCTTC CASRFYRDYGYTF
. TRBJ1-3 . TRBV12-3/TRBV12-4 TGTGCCAGCAGCACGGGCTCTGGAAACACCATATATTTT CASSTGSGNTIYF
. TRBJ2-7 few TRBV18 TGTGCCAGCTCACCAGGTTCCCGAGGGAGCTACGAGCAGTACTTC CASSPGSRGSYEQYF
TRBD1 TRBJ2-2 . TRBV7-2 TGTGCCAGCAGCACCGGGACAGGGGCTAACACCGGGGAGCTGTTTTTT CASSTGTGANTGELFF
. TRBJ2-2 . TRBV7-3 TGTGCCAGCAGCGCCTCGGGGACTCCGTCCGGGGAGCTGTTTTTT CASSASGTPSGELFF
. TRBJ1-1 . TRBV3-1/TRBV3-2 TGTGCCAGCAGCCAAGGGAACAGGGACGCTTTCTTT CASSQGNRDAFF
. TRBJ1-4 . TRBV7-8 TGTGCCAGCAGCTCGACAGGCGTAGGGGAAAAACTGTTTTTT CASSSTGVGEKLFF
. TRBJ1-1 . TRBV12-3/TRBV12-4 TGTGCCAGCAGTCCGATATGGACTGAAGCTTTCTTT CASSPIWTEAFF
. TRBJ1-3 . TRBV11-2 TGTGCCAGCAGCCGACAATTCCTCTCTGGAAACACCATATATTTT CASSRQFLSGNTIYF
. TRBJ1-1 . TRBV19 TGTGCCAGTAGTTTTCGATCCCGATGGGACACTGAAGCTTTCTTT CASSFRSRWDTEAFF
. TRBJ2-3 . TRBV6-6 TGTGCCACCGTACCCTCGGGCACAGATACGCAGTATTTT CATVPSGTDTQYF
. TRBJ2-2 . TRBV12-3/TRBV12-4 TGTGCCAGCAGCCAAGTAGAGCTGTTTTTT CASSQVELFF
. TRBJ2-7 few TRBV7-2 TGTGCCAGCAGCCCTCAGCAGGGTGGATCCTACGAGCAGTACTTC CASSPQQGGSYEQYF
. TRBJ2-7 few TRBV16 TGTGCCAGCAGCCGCTCCTACGAGCAGTACTTC CASSRSYEQYF
. TRBJ2-6 . TRBV30 TGTGCCTGGAGTTCCCGGGGGGCCAACGTCCTGACTTTC CAWSSRGANVLTF
. TRBJ1-1 . TRBV19 TGTGCCAGTAGTCCCCACCTAAGGAACACTGAAGCTTTCTTT CASSPHLRNTEAFF
TRBD1 TRBJ2-5 . TRBV28 TGTGCCAGCAGTTTTCGGACAGGGCTGGAGACCCAGTACTTC CASSFRTGLETQYF
. TRBJ1-2 . TRBV28 TGTGCCAGCAGCCTAGGAACGGTATCAATCTATGGCTACACCTTC CASSLGTVSIYGYTF
TRBD1 TRBJ1-2 . TRBV6-5 TGTGCCAGCAGTTACAAGCCGGGACAGGGTCTTTATGGCTACACCTTC CASSYKPGQGLYGYTF
. TRBJ1-2 . TRBV10-2 TGCGCCAGCACCGAGCCTGGGGGAAGGTATGGCTACACCTTC CASTEPGGRYGYTF
. TRBJ2-1 . TRBV24-1 TGTGCCACCAGTGCCTACTACAATGAGCAGTTCTTC CATSAYYNEQFF
. TRBJ2-4 . TRBV10-1 TGCGCCAGCAGGGAAGAAGGGTTCGCCAAAAACATTCAGTACTTC CASREEGFAKNIQYF
TRBD1 TRBJ1-2 . TRBV20-1 TGCAGTGCTAGTAGCGGGACAGGGAGTGGCTACACCTTC CSASSGTGSGYTF
. TRBJ2-5 . TRBV5-6 TGTGCCAGCAGCTTGGTAACTAGTAGACAAGAGACCCAGTACTTC CASSLVTSRQETQYF
. TRBJ1-4 . TRBV29-1 TGCAGCATTGGGAACCATAATGAAAAACTGTTTTTT CSIGNHNEKLFF
TRBD2 TRBJ2-2 . TRBV2 TGTGCCAGCAAAGGAGAGCGGGGGGCGAACACCGGGGAGCTGTTTTTT CASKGERGANTGELFF
TRBD1 TRBJ1-1 . TRBV9 TGTGCCAGCAGTTCTGAGGGGGCGGTGAACACTGAAGCTTTCTTT CASSSEGAVNTEAFF
TRBD1 TRBJ1-1 . TRBV4-3 TGCGCCAGCAGCAAGGGGGCATCTGATATACTCGGGGCTTTCTTT CASSKGASDILGAFF
TRBD1 TRBJ1-5 . TRBV7-8 TGTGCCAGCAGCGTACAGGGGGTGGATCAGCCCCAGCATTTT CASSVQGVDQPQHF
. TRBJ2-2 . TRBV7-9 TGTGCCAGCAGCATTCAAAACAGGGCCGGGGAGCTGTTTTTT CASSIQNRAGELFF
TRBD1 TRBJ1-5 . TRBV2 TGTGCCAGCAGCCCCGGGACAGGGGGCAATCAGCCCCAGCATTTT CASSPGTGGNQPQHF
. TRBJ2-3 . TRBV4-2 TGTGCCAGCAGCCAAGATCTTAAGGGCACAGATACGCAGTATTTT CASSQDLKGTDTQYF
. TRBJ2-7 . TRBV4-3 TGCGCCAGCAGCCAAGTAGGGAGGGGGGCAGTCAGCTCCTACGAGCAGTACTTC CASSQVGRGAVSSYEQYF
. TRBJ1-2 . TRBV7-2 TGTGCCAGCAGCTTAGCCGCAGGGAACGGCTACACCTTC CASSLAAGNGYTF
. TRBJ1-1 . TRBV6-5 TGTGCCTCGGGGGGGTGGGACACTGAAGCTTTCTTT CASGGWDTEAFF
. TRBJ1-2 . TRBV7-9 TGTGCCAGCAGCTCCAGGGAGGTTAACTATGGCTACACCTTC CASSSREVNYGYTF
TRBD2 TRBJ2-7 . TRBV6-5 TGTGCCAGCAGCTCCGGGACTAGACTTCCTGCCGAGCAGTACTTC CASSSGTRLPAEQYF
TRBD2 TRBJ2-5 . TRBV19 TGTGCCAGTAGTATACTCTGGAGCGGGGGCAAAGAGACCCAGTACTTC CASSILWSGGKETQYF
. TRBJ1-2 . TRBV5-6 TGTGCCAGCAGCTCTACCGGGACACTCTATGGCTACACCTTC CASSSTGTLYGYTF
. TRBJ1-1 . TRBV28 TGTGCCAGCAGTTTACCTCAGGGAGGGACTGAAGCTTTCTTT CASSLPQGGTEAFF
. TRBJ1-4 . TRBV7-7 TGTGCCAGCAGCCCCAAGAGGGGAGGGAATGAAAAACTGTTTTTT CASSPKRGGNEKLFF
TRBD2 TRBJ2-1 . TRBV28 TGTGCCAGCAGTTCCGGGGGGGGGTACAATGAGCAGTTCTTC CASSSGGGYNEQFF
. TRBJ1-6 . TRBV5-1 TGCGCCAGCAGCTTGACAGTGTCACCTAATTCACCCCTCCACTTT CASSLTVSPNSPLHF
. TRBJ1-5 . TRBV6-2/TRBV6-3 TGTGCCAGCAGCCCCAGAGGGAGAGGCAATCAGCCCCAGCATTTT CASSPRGRGNQPQHF
TRBD1 TRBJ1-1 . TRBV6-2/TRBV6-3 TGTGCCAGCAGGCCTACAGGGGTCACTGAAGCTTTCTTT CASRPTGVTEAFF
TRBD1 TRBJ1-1 . TRBV27 TGTGCCAGCAGGGACAGGGTACGGAACACTGAAGCTTTCTTT CASRDRVRNTEAFF
. TRBJ1-1 . TRBV11-2 TGTGCCAGCAGCTTTAATACAGGCCTCTGGGCAACTTTCTTT CASSFNTGLWATFF
. TRBJ1-1 once TRBV3-1/TRBV3-2 TGTGCCAGCAGCCAACTTCCACCCCCCGGGGCGGGTGAAGCTTTCTTT CASSQLPPPGAGEAFF
. TRBJ2-7 . TRBV12-2 TGTGCAAGTCGCTTTCTGGCGGGGGACTCCTACGAGCAGTACTTC CASRFLAGDSYEQYF